Sequencing of this TCR beta chain was carried out in a study of blood T cell repertoires in COVID-19. Study-level background: Sites across the United States, Italy and Spain contributed samples from acute and convalescent COVID-19.

Participants were aged roughly 18 to 89 years from around 24 US areas. Participants reported their clinical history, and cohort assignment relied on those reports. This table comes from immunoSEQ multiplex PCR, and its TCRdb copy is limited to in-frame clones, with some not included. The repertoire has about 270,000 clones, less than 95% of them found once; the top ten carry 2.8%. The CDR3 contains 15 residues. Germline V CDR1 and CDR2: SNHLY, FYNNEI. V was trimmed by 6 bases and J by 6 bases, leaving 15 bases between them. The specimen sequenced was PBMCs or T cells enriched from blood (not recorded which). The TCR was taken from a man aged 35-49 years who had been exposed to COVID-19. The V and J genes are TRBV2 and TRBJ1-6, with D possibly being TRBD1 (6 bases). CDR3 DNA: TGTGCCAGCAGCCAACAGGGTCAGCGTAATTCACCCCTCCACTTT. Amino acid sequence: CASSQQGQRNSPLHF.